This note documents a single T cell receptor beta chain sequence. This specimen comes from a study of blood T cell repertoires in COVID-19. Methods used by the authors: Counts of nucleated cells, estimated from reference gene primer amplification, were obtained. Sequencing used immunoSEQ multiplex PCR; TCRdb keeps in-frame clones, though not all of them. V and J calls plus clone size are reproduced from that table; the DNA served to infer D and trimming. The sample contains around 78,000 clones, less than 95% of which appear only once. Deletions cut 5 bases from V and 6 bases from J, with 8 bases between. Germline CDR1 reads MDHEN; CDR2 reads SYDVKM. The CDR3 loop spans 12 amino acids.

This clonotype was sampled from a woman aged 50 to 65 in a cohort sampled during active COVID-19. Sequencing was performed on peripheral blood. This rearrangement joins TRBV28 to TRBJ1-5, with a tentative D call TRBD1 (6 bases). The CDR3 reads CASSARGQPQHF. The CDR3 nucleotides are TGTGCCAGCAGTGCCAGGGGTCAGCCCCAGCATTTT. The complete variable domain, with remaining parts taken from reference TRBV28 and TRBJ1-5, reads DVKVTQSSRYLVKRTGEKVFLECVQDMDHENMFWYRQDPGLGLRLIYFSYDVKMKEKGDIPEGYSVSREKKERFSLILESASTNQTSMYLCASSARGQPQHFGDGTRLSIL.